This T cell receptor (beta chain) is drawn from a study of beta chain features in type 1 diabetes. All of the isolated RNA was reverse transcribed, so expressed TCRB transcripts were sequenced. Sequenced by immunoSEQ multiplex PCR; TCRdb stores in-frame clones only, minus some. Of under 300,000 clones listed, about 7.8% are singletons. Deletions cut 0 bases from V and 1 base from J, with 10 bases between. The germline gives CDR1 SGDLS, CDR2 YYNGEE. The CDR3 runs to 15 residues. In its sample, this clone was seen a few times. Source material: central memory CD4+ T cells from blood. This TCR came from a young woman in good health. The chain employs TRBV9 and TRBJ2-5; D gene ambiguous. This chain's CDR3 is CASSVGIVAQETQYF. The CDR3 coding sequence is TGTGCCAGCAGCGTAGGCATAGTCGCCCAAGAGACCCAGTACTTC. Complete variable domain (other parts from reference TRBV9 and TRBJ2-5): DSGVTQTPKHLITATGQRVTLRCSPRSGDLSVYWYQQSLDQGLQFLIQYYNGEERAKGNILERFSAQQFPDLHSELNLSSLELGDSALYFCASSVGIVAQETQYFGPGTRLLVL.